This entry lists 6 T cell receptor beta chains sequenced from one sample in a study of control samples from healthy donors and cancer patients. Measured with immunoSEQ multiplex PCR; TCRdb has only the in-frame clones, and not every one. The sample contains roughly 93,000 clones, about 88% of which appear only once. Sequenced sample: PBMCs. The source of these receptors is a woman between 45 and 65 years old with colorectal cancer.

This chain uses TRBV19 with TRBJ1-2, with a weak D call TRBD1 (5 bases). V gave up 2 bases and J gave up 7 bases, with 11 bases separating them. CDR3 length equals 13 residues. CDR1 LNHDA and CDR2 SQIVND come from the germline V gene (reference sequence). As DNA, the CDR3 is TGTGCCAGTAGTATACCAGGGAGGACTGGCTACACCTTC. Translated, it gives CASSIPGRTGYTF.

In nucleotides, the CDR3 is TGTGCCAGCAGTTTCCCGCCTCAGCGGGGGGGGGACGAGCAGTACGTC. It is translated as CASSFPPQRGGDEQYV. V and J are TRBV28 and TRBJ2-7; 10 bases line up with TRBD2. Germline V CDR1 and CDR2: MDHEN, SYDVKM. The CDR3 totals 16 residues. The ends lost 3 bases at V and 5 bases at J; junction bases unmatched: 10.

The chain combines TRBV7-3 with TRBJ2-3; 7 bases map to TRBD1. Germline assignment: CDR1 SGHTA and CDR2 FQGTGA. This CDR3 has 14 amino acids. Germline trimming cut 4 bases from V and 4 bases from J; bases unmatched to any gene: 5. The CDR3 reads CASSSTGPADTQYF. CDR3 in DNA: TGTGCCAGCAGCTCGACAGGGCCGGCAGATACGCAGTATTTT.

The rearrangement uses TRBV10-2 and TRBJ2-1; 14 nucleotides match TRBD2. The trim removed 3 bases at V and 8 bases at J, leaving 6 bases unmatched. The germline V gene has CDR1 WSHSY and CDR2 SAAADI. The CDR3 length is 16 residues. CDR3 protein: CASSERLAGGPDEQFF. The DNA of the CDR3 is TGCGCCAGCAGTGAACGACTAGCGGGGGGGCCGGATGAGCAGTTCTTC.

This clone was observed a single time. In the same sample, other DNA sequences code for this CDR3. This rearrangement joins TRBV20-1 to TRBJ2-6; no clear D. Germline CDR1 reads DFQATT; CDR2 reads SNEGSKA (reference sequence). There are 11 residues in the CDR3. Trimming pared 3 bases from V and 3 bases from J, leaving 0 bases between. CDR3 DNA sequence: TGCAGTGCTAGTGGGGCCAACGTCCTGACTTTC. This codes for CSASGANVLTF.

The V gene is TRBV27, the J gene TRBJ2-7, with TRBD1 identical over 9 bases. CDR3 length equals 13 residues. Germline CDR1 is MNHEY and CDR2 is SMNVEV (reference sequence). V lost 10 bases, J lost 5 bases, and 9 bases stayed unmatched. The CDR3 protein is CATRRTGVDEQYV. The CDR3 DNA reads as TGTGCCACCAGAAGGACAGGGGTCGACGAGCAGTACGTC.